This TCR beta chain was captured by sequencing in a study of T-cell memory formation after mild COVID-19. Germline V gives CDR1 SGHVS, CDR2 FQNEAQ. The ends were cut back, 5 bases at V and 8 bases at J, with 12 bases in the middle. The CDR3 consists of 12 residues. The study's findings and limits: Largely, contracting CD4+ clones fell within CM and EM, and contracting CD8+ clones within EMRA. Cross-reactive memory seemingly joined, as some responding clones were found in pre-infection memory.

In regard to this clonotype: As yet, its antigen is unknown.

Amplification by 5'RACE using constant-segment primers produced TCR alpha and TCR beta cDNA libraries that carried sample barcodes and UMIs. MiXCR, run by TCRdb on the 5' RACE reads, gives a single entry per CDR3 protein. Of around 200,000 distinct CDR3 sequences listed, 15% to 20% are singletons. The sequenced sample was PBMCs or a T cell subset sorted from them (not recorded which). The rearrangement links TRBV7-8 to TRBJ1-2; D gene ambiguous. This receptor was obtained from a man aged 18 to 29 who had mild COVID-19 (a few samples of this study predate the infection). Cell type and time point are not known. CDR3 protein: CASSQWIRGYTF. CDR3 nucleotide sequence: TGTGCCAGCAGCCAGTGGATCCGCGGCTACACCTTC.